Presented here are 30 T cell receptor beta chains from one specimen sequenced in a study of blood T cell repertoires in COVID-19. Some clones are missing from TCRdb's copy, which holds only in-frame ones; the method was immunoSEQ multiplex PCR. The table shows some 89,000 clones, with more than 75% occurring only once. The sample consisted of peripheral blood. The receptors here all came from a woman older than 75 with acute or convalescent COVID-19.

The chain recombines TRBV27 with TRBJ1-2; D might be TRBD1 (5 bases). Trimming removed 3 bases from V and 6 bases from J, with 29 bases in between. CDR1 is MNHEY, CDR2 SMNVEV, per germline (reference sequence). This CDR3 comprises 19 residues. The CDR3 is CASSLAALGRARDRDGYTF. DNA of the CDR3: TGTGCCAGCAGTTTGGCGGCCCTCGGCAGGGCGAGAGATAGGGATGGCTACACCTTC.

The rearrangement joins TRBV2 to TRBJ2-3; 9 nucleotides align to TRBD2. The V gene's germline CDR1 is SNHLY and CDR2 FYNNEI. This CDR3 spans 14 amino acids. With 5 bases clipped from V and 5 bases from J, the junction kept 5 bases outside the gene matches. As DNA, the CDR3 is TGTGCCAGCAGTAGCGGGAGGACGGTAGATACGCAGTATTTT. It specifies CASSSGRTVDTQYF.

The V and J genes are TRBV19 and TRBJ1-5; 10 positions match TRBD1. The CDR3 is 16 residues long. The junction had 11 bases not matched to a gene; V was cut back by 5 bases and J by 7 bases. CDR1 and CDR2 from the germline V gene are LNHDA and SQIVND (reference sequence). CDR3 sequence: CASSPSDRGVRQPQHF. The CDR3 region has the DNA TGTGCCAGTAGTCCTTCGGACAGGGGGGTACGCCAGCCCCAGCATTTT.

The chain uses TRBV5-1 and TRBJ2-3; D may be TRBD2 (6 bases). CDR3 length: 14 amino acids. Deletions cut 0 bases from V and 5 bases from J, with 10 bases between. Germline-derived CDR1 and CDR2 are SGHRS and YFSETQ. The CDR3 DNA is TGCGCCAGCAGCTTGGTGGGGGGTAGAGATACGCAGTATTTT. This codes for CASSLVGGRDTQYF.

The chain has TRBV2 and TRBJ1-3; weak D call: TRBD1 (6 bases). Trimming shortened V by 7 bases and J by 8 bases, and 21 bases separated the two germline ends. Germline V gene sequence: CDR1 SNHLY, CDR2 FYNNEI. The CDR3 covers 15 residues. CDR3: CASTQEAGVGDTIYF. The CDR3 DNA is TGTGCCAGCACCCAAGAGGCAGGGGTAGGCGACACCATATATTTT.

V gene TRBV5-6 combines with J gene TRBJ1-1, with D maybe TRBD1 (6 bases). The CDR3 spans 12 residues. Germline V lookup: CDR1 SGHDT, CDR2 YYEEEE. Between the trimmed V and J ends, which lost 3 bases and 9 bases, there was a span of 12 bases. The CDR3 is CASSSQGPKAFF. CDR3 nucleotides: TGTGCCAGCAGCTCACAGGGTCCGAAAGCTTTCTTT.

V is TRBV19 and J is TRBJ2-1; 7 nucleotides align to TRBD2. J was trimmed by 8 bases and V by 3 bases; bases with no gene match: 10. The CDR3 runs 15 residues. Germline V gene sequence: CDR1 LNHDA, CDR2 SQIVND (reference sequence). The CDR3 spells CASSMVSGIVDEQFF. CDR3 bases: TGTGCCAGTAGTATGGTCAGCGGGATCGTCGATGAGCAGTTCTTC. Based on the CDR3 plus reference TRBV19 and TRBJ2-1, the full variable domain is DGGITQSPKYLFRKEGQNVTLSCEQNLNHDAMYWYRQDPGQGLRLIYYSQIVNDFQKGDIAEGYSVSREKKESFPLTVTSAQKNPTAFYLCASSMVSGIVDEQFFGPGTRLTVL.

This clone has a single count. The chain joins TRBV12-3 or TRBV12-4 to TRBJ2-7, with D maybe TRBD1 (6 bases). Trimming took off 6 bases at V and 7 bases at J, with 16 bases between the two ends. This CDR3 spans 13 amino acids. CDR3 protein: CASRGARLGEQYF. The CDR3 DNA sequence: TGTGCCAGCAGGGGGGCCCGACTTGGAGAGCAGTACTTC.

This chain joins TRBV9 and TRBJ2-6, with D possibly matching TRBD1 (5 bases). Germline V gene data show CDR1 as SGDLS and CDR2 as YYNGEE. The CDR3 sequence is 15 residues long. Trimming took 0 bases from V and 1 from J, leaving 5 bases between them. The CDR3 is CASSVEGSGANVLTF. CDR3 in DNA: TGTGCCAGCAGCGTAGAGGGGTCTGGGGCCAACGTCCTGACTTTC.

The count of this clone is one. The chain combines TRBV5-1 with TRBJ1-6, with D possibly TRBD1 on 5 matching bases. The CDR3 contains 14 residues. Germline loops: CDR1 SGHRS, CDR2 YFSETQ. The germline V and J ends were trimmed by 0 bases and 14 bases, with 15 bases remaining between them. The CDR3 DNA follows: TGCGCCAGCAGCTTGGGTCAGGTCCAGGGAACCCTCCACTTT. Its protein product is CASSLGQVQGTLHF.

This chain connects TRBV9 to TRBJ1-4; maybe TRBD1 (5 bases). Germline loops: CDR1 SGDLS, CDR2 YYNGEE. CDR3 length: 14 residues. Trimming took 3 bases from V and 6 from J, leaving 12 bases between them. CDR3 residues: CASSALGGDEKLFF. The CDR3 DNA reads TGTGCCAGCAGCGCCCTAGGAGGGGATGAAAAACTGTTTTTT.

CDR3 residues: CASSKRTEKASYNEQFF. The CDR3, as DNA: TGTGCCAGCAGCAAACGTACCGAGAAAGCGAGCTACAATGAGCAGTTCTTC. The chain combines TRBV21-1 with TRBJ2-1; the D segment call TRBD2 is taken from the table without a DNA check. TRBV21-1 is flagged as a pseudogene. This CDR3 region has 17 residues.

V usage is TRBV5-1 and J usage is TRBJ2-7; 9 bases agree with TRBD1. This CDR3 is built from 13 residues. Unmatched junction bases numbered 3, after V lost 4 bases and J lost 4 bases. Germline V CDR1 and CDR2: SGHRS, YFSETQ. The DNA of the CDR3 is TGCGCCAGCAGCCAACAGGGGGCTTACGAGCAGTACTTC. Its translation is CASSQQGAYEQYF.

The chain joins TRBV7-2 to TRBJ1-1, with D possibly TRBD1 on 5 matching bases. This CDR3 is 15 amino acids long. Germline CDR1 and CDR2: SGHTA and FQGNSA. V was clipped by 5 bases and J by 5 bases, with 18 bases between them. DNA for the CDR3: TGTGCCAGCAGCCCCCTACAAGCAGGGCAAACTGAAGCTTTCTTT. The encoded protein is CASSPLQAGQTEAFF.

This chain joins TRBV9 and TRBJ1-2; 10 bases fit TRBD1. The junction had 9 bases not matched to a gene; V was cut back by 0 bases and J by 4 bases. Germline values: CDR1 SGDLS, CDR2 YYNGEE. The CDR3 has 17 amino acids. This chain's CDR3 is CASSVATTRTGGYGYTF. The DNA for the CDR3 is TGTGCCAGCAGCGTAGCCACTACCCGGACAGGGGGCTATGGCTACACCTTC.

This chain connects TRBV6-6 to TRBJ1-5; D is unclear. Germline CDR1 and CDR2: MNHNY and SVGAGI (reference sequence). The germline V and J ends were trimmed by 7 bases and 7 bases, with 14 bases remaining between them. This CDR3 spans 13 amino acids. The CDR3 protein is CASKSPGEQPQHF. The CDR3 DNA reads TGTGCCAGCAAAAGCCCCGGAGAGCAGCCCCAGCATTTT.

V gene TRBV5-6 combines with J gene TRBJ2-3; TRBD2 matches 8 bases. V lost 4 bases to trimming and J lost 1 base; unmatched junction nucleotides: 14. The CDR3 extends over 18 amino acids. The germline V gene encodes CDR1 SGHDT and CDR2 YYEEEE. As DNA, the CDR3 is TGTGCCAGCAGCGCGCCCGGGGGGGGCGTCGGGGGCACAGATACGCAGTATTTT. Amino acids: CASSAPGGGVGGTDTQYF.

V usage is TRBV20-1 and J usage is TRBJ1-2; D is undetermined. The germline gives CDR1 DFQATT, CDR2 SNEGSKA (reference sequence). V gave up 2 bases and J gave up 7 bases, with 8 bases separating them. The CDR3 has 11 residues. The CDR3 sequence: CSARWAGGYTF. The CDR3 bases are TGCAGTGCTAGATGGGCAGGTGGCTACACCTTC.

The chain carries TRBV5-4 and TRBJ2-6; 10 bases fit TRBD2. This CDR3 has 19 amino acids. V lost 3 bases to trimming and J lost 0 bases; unmatched junction nucleotides: 9. Germline V gene lookup returns CDR1 SGHNT and CDR2 YYREEE (reference sequence). The CDR3 bases are TGTGCCAGCAGCTGGGGTAGCGGGAGGCCTATCTCTGGGGCCAACGTCCTGACTTTC. Encoded protein: CASSWGSGRPISGANVLTF.

With regard to this clone: Other DNA sequences within the sample encode an identical CDR3. This chain links TRBV3-1 (or the pseudogene TRBV3-2) with TRBJ2-2; 7 bases align to TRBD2. The CDR3 runs 18 residues. CDR1 and CDR2 from the germline V gene are LGHDT and YNNKEL (reference sequence). V shed 1 base, J shed 3 bases, and the junction held 11 bases outside the gene matches. The CDR3 nucleotides are TGTGCCAGCAGCCAAGGTGGACTGGGAGGGTCTCACACCGGGGAGCTGTTTTTT. Translated: CASSQGGLGGSHTGELFF.

The chain uses TRBV19 and TRBJ1-5; weak D call: TRBD1 (5 bases). The CDR3 is 14 amino acids. The germline V gene has CDR1 LNHDA and CDR2 SQIVND (reference sequence). V lost 6 bases and J lost 2, with 11 bases in between. CDR3 amino acids: CASRETGRNQPQHF. The CDR3 nucleotides are TGTGCCAGTAGAGAAACAGGTCGCAATCAGCCCCAGCATTTT.

The chain is built from TRBV24-1 and TRBJ2-1, with 7 bases identical to TRBD2. Germline CDR1 KGHDR, CDR2 SFDVKD. CDR3 length: 16 residues. V dropped 4 bases and J dropped 10; count of bases not matched to a gene: 15. CDR3 region: CATSEKAGSQFWEQFF. CDR3 DNA sequence: TGTGCCACCAGTGAAAAAGCGGGATCCCAATTCTGGGAGCAGTTCTTC.

This chain uses TRBV19 with TRBJ1-4, with a possible D match to TRBD1 (6 bases). Germline CDR1 reads LNHDA; CDR2 reads SQIVND (reference sequence). The CDR3 totals 14 residues. V was trimmed by 10 bases and J by 7 bases, leaving 19 bases between them. The CDR3 DNA follows: TGTGCCACCACCGACAGGCCAGGCGGTGAAAAACTGTTTTTT. It specifies CATTDRPGGEKLFF.

The rearrangement links TRBV15 to TRBJ2-5; possible D gene TRBD2, 6 bases. V shed 2 bases and J shed 1 base, with 14 bases lying between them. The germline gives CDR1 LNHNV, CDR2 YYDKDF (reference sequence). The CDR3 length is 16 residues. Here the CDR3 DNA reads TGTGCCACCAGCAGACGCGTAGGCGGGGTCCAAGAGACCCAGTACTTC. This encodes CATSRRVGGVQETQYF.

This chain uses TRBV3-1 (or the pseudogene TRBV3-2) with TRBJ2-5; possible D gene TRBD2, 6 bases. Germline values: CDR1 LGHDT, CDR2 YNNKEL (reference sequence). V gave up 3 bases and J gave up 5 bases, with 13 bases separating them. This CDR3 spans 14 amino acids. The CDR3 nucleotides are TGTGCCAGCAGCCAGGGTACTAGCACGGAGACCCAGTACTTC. Translating gives CASSQGTSTETQYF.

The genes are TRBV11-3 and TRBJ2-3; D possibly corresponds to TRBD1 (6 bases). Germline assignment: CDR1 SGHNT and CDR2 YENEEA. V shed 5 bases and J shed 4 bases, with 10 bases lying between them. CDR3 size: 13 residues. CDR3 residues: CASSIQGADTQYF. The CDR3 DNA is TGTGCCAGCAGCATACAGGGTGCAGATACGCAGTATTTT.

The V and J genes are TRBV11-2 and TRBJ1-4; D may be TRBD1 (6 bases). From germline, CDR1 is SGHAT and CDR2 FQNNGV. V shed 6 bases and J shed 4 bases, with 18 bases lying between them. The CDR3 covers 16 residues. The CDR3 here is CASSSTTGPRNEKLFF. DNA of the CDR3: TGTGCCAGCAGTTCAACCACAGGGCCGCGTAATGAAAAACTGTTTTTT.

This clone has only one observation. The CDR3 coding sequence is TGTGCCAGCACGATAACAGGGGAAGTTACTGAAGCTTTCTTT. Translating gives CASTITGEVTEAFF. The chain uses TRBV6-5 and TRBJ1-1; 7 nucleotides line up with TRBD1. The V gene end was trimmed by 7 bases and the J gene end by 5 bases; junction bases not matched to a gene: 10. CDR1 and CDR2 (germline): MNHEY, SVGAGI. The CDR3 has 14 residues.

The chain uses TRBV9 and TRBJ1-4; the match to TRBD1 covers 8 bases. There are 16 residues in the CDR3. J gave up 8 bases and V 0 bases, and 9 bases lay outside the gene matches. Per germline, CDR1 SGDLS and CDR2 YYNGEE. The CDR3 nucleotides read TGTGCCAGCAGCGTAGCCCCGGGACAGGCGCGCGAAAAACTGTTTTTT. Protein product: CASSVAPGQAREKLFF.

J is TRBJ1-1 and V is TRBV19; 7 bases align to TRBD1. CDR3 length equals 15 residues. Germline CDR1 reads LNHDA; CDR2 reads SQIVND (reference sequence). Trimming removed 1 base from V and 4 bases from J; junction bases left unmatched: 6. CDR3 sequence: CASSIGGQPFTEAFF. In DNA form, the CDR3 reads TGTGCCAGTAGTATAGGGGGACAGCCGTTCACTGAAGCTTTCTTT.